A single sample gave rise to the 19 T cell receptor beta chains below, sequenced in a study of shared clonotypes between healthy human individuals. The protocol was immunoSEQ multiplex PCR, while the TCRdb copy is restricted to in-frame clones and leaves out a portion. Of over 2 million clones in the sample, around 90% are singletons; the top ten hold about 0.41%. Source material: naive CD4+ T cells from PBMCs. Subset noted: CD45RA+ positively selected. All receptors derive from a man younger than 30 in good health. Some clones in this sample may be carry-over from other donors' samples.

The chain links TRBV6-4 to TRBJ2-2; D ambiguous. The CDR3 is 14 amino acids. Germline V gene lookup returns CDR1 MRHNA and CDR2 SNTAGT. Trimming removed 8 bases from V and 0 bases from J, with 10 bases in between. The DNA for the CDR3 is TGTGCCAGCCGTTGGGTTGCGAACACCGGGGAGCTGTTTTTT. It encodes CASRWVANTGELFF.

The CDR3 here is CASNGLAGVGEQYF. Here the CDR3 DNA reads TGTGCCAGCAACGGACTAGCGGGAGTGGGGGAGCAGTACTTC. V usage is TRBV6-5 and J usage is TRBJ2-7; 13 nucleotides match TRBD2. Per the germline V gene, CDR1 is MNHEY and CDR2 is SVGAGI. This CDR3 is 14 amino acids long. The trim removed 7 bases at V and 7 bases at J, leaving 7 bases unmatched.

The chain combines TRBV28 with TRBJ1-1, with 7 bases lining up with TRBD1. The germline gives CDR1 MDHEN, CDR2 SYDVKM. V was clipped by 5 bases and J by 4 bases; unmatched bases: 10. CDR3 size: 15 residues. The CDR3 loop reads CASSRLRTGPTEAFF. The CDR3 DNA reads as TGTGCCAGCAGTCGACTAAGGACAGGCCCCACTGAAGCTTTCTTT. Using reference TRBV28 and TRBJ1-1 for the parts outside the CDR3, the full variable domain is DVKVTQSSRYLVKRTGEKVFLECVQDMDHENMFWYRQDPGLGLRLIYFSYDVKMKEKGDIPEGYSVSREKKERFSLILESASTNQTSMYLCASSRLRTGPTEAFFGQGTRLTVV.

CDR3 nucleotide sequence: TGTGCCAGCAGCTTAGTCCCTGCGGCGAACACTGAAGCTTTCTTT. It specifies CASSLVPAANTEAFF. The chain employs TRBV7-8 and TRBJ1-1; D uncertain. There are 15 residues in the CDR3. The germline gives CDR1 SGHVS, CDR2 FQNEAQ. V gave up 1 base and J gave up 1 base, with 10 bases separating them. The whole variable domain, remainder taken from reference TRBV7-8 and TRBJ1-1, is GAGVSQSPRYKVAKRGQDVALRCDPISGHVSLFWYQQALGQGPEFLTYFQNEAQLDKSGLPSDRFFAERPEGSVSTLKIQRTQQEDSAVYLCASSLVPAANTEAFFGQGTRLTVV.

The V and J genes are TRBV11-1 and TRBJ1-2; D not resolved. Germline V gene lookup returns CDR1 SGHAT and CDR2 FQDESV (reference sequence). CDR3 size: 15 residues. V dropped 5 bases and J dropped 4 bases, with 17 bases sitting between them. The CDR3 spells CASSPLDSLFYGYTF. As DNA, the CDR3 is TGTGCCAGCAGCCCACTTGATTCGCTTTTCTATGGCTACACCTTC.

V and J are TRBV14 and TRBJ2-7; 11 nucleotides agree with TRBD2. Per germline, CDR1 SGHDN and CDR2 FVKESK. The trim removed 4 bases at V and 1 base at J, leaving 3 bases unmatched. This CDR3 region has 15 residues. The CDR3, as DNA: TGTGCCAGCAGCCGTCTAGCGGGAGGATCCTACGAGCAGTACTTC. Its protein product is CASSRLAGGSYEQYF.

The CDR3 is CASSLEDGRDEQYF. Here the CDR3 DNA reads TGTGCCAGTAGCCTGGAGGACGGGAGGGACGAGCAGTACTTC. The chain is built from TRBV19 and TRBJ2-7, with 8 nucleotides matching TRBD2. J gave up 5 bases and V 6 bases, and 9 bases lay outside the gene matches. From germline, CDR1 is LNHDA and CDR2 SQIVND (reference sequence). This CDR3 contains 14 residues.

This clone was seen only a few times. This chain joins TRBV4-1 and TRBJ1-1; no clear D. This CDR3 has 14 amino acids. With 2 bases removed from V and 0 bases from J, the gap between germline ends came to 7 bases. The germline V gene has CDR1 MGHRA and CDR2 YSYEKL. The CDR3 protein is CASSQPGMNTEAFF. DNA for the CDR3: TGCGCCAGCAGCCAACCGGGGATGAACACTGAAGCTTTCTTT.

As for this clone: Germline and junction disagree at one end, which may indicate a read error. The chain couples TRBV2 to TRBJ2-7, with D perhaps TRBD1 (6 bases). The CDR3 is made up of 15 amino acids. CDR1 is SNHLY, CDR2 FYNNEI, per germline. The CDR3 DNA reads as TGTGCCAGCAGTGAAGCGGCAGGGGCCTCCCACGAGCAGTACTTC. Translation gives CASSEAAGASHEQYF.

The chain recombines TRBV28 with TRBJ2-2; unclear D gene. This CDR3 comprises 11 residues. Germline CDR1 and CDR2: MDHEN and SYDVKM. The V end lost 7 bases, the J end lost 3 bases, and 3 bases lay between the germline ends. CDR3 DNA sequence: TGTGCCAGCATGTACACCGGGGAGCTGTTTTTT. This sequence encodes CASMYTGELFF.

The V call is TRBV18, the J call TRBJ1-2, with 7 positions matching TRBD1. The CDR3 is made up of 13 amino acids. CDR1 and CDR2 (germline): KGHSH, LQKENI. Germline trimming cut 4 bases from V and 8 bases from J; bases unmatched to any gene: 7. This CDR3 is CASSQTQGSGYTF. The CDR3 region has the DNA TGTGCCAGCTCACAAACACAGGGGAGCGGCTACACCTTC.

This sequence joins TRBV10-3 and TRBJ2-7; TRBD2 is a possible D gene (5 bases). Trimming left V 5 bases short and J 4 bases short, with 18 bases between. CDR1 ENHRY and CDR2 SYGVKD come from the germline V gene. This CDR3 spans 15 amino acids. The CDR3 DNA reads as TGTGCCATCAGTAGGACTTCAAGCGAGTGGTACGAGCAGTACTTC. Translation: CAISRTSSEWYEQYF.

V gene TRBV23-1 combines with J gene TRBJ2-7; TRBD2 is a possible D gene (5 bases). TRBV23-1 is an open reading frame whose function is uncertain. V was shortened by 2 bases and J by 11 bases, with 22 bases between the two germline ends. The CDR3 contains 15 residues. CDR3 sequence: CASSQTSSLRVREYF. The DNA for the CDR3 is TGCGCCAGCAGTCAAACCTCTAGCTTGAGGGTCCGGGAGTACTTC.

V and J are TRBV29-1 and TRBJ2-7, with D maybe TRBD1 (5 bases). From germline, CDR1 is SQVTM and CDR2 ANQGSEA. The CDR3 contains 11 residues. V lost 6 bases, J lost 5 bases, and 11 bases lay in between. This chain's CDR3 is CSVWGRNEQYF. The DNA of the CDR3 is TGCAGCGTCTGGGGCCGTAACGAGCAGTACTTC.

This CDR3 is CASSQRQGADTQYF. In DNA, the CDR3 is TGTGCCAGCAGCCAAAGACAGGGGGCGGATACGCAGTATTTT. The chain recombines TRBV5-8 with TRBJ2-3, with 10 bases that match TRBD1. This CDR3 contains 14 residues. Germline V lookup: CDR1 SGHTS, CDR2 YDEGEE. Trimming removed 4 bases from V and 6 bases from J; junction bases left unmatched: 5.

V gene TRBV4-1 combines with J gene TRBJ2-3; no reliable D call. CDR3 length equals 16 residues. Trimming pared 6 bases from V and 0 bases from J, leaving 16 bases between. Per germline, CDR1 MGHRA and CDR2 YSYEKL. The CDR3 protein is CASRVTPYASTDTQYF. The CDR3 bases are TGCGCCAGCAGGGTTACCCCCTACGCGAGCACAGATACGCAGTATTTT.

V gene TRBV4-3 combines with J gene TRBJ2-1, with TRBD1 matching over 9 bases. The CDR3 sequence is 14 residues long. Unmatched junction bases numbered 0, after V lost 1 base and J lost 5 bases. Germline values: CDR1 LGHNA, CDR2 YSLEER. The CDR3 loop reads CASSQGQGDNEQFF. The CDR3 DNA follows: TGCGCCAGCAGCCAAGGACAGGGGGACAATGAGCAGTTCTTC.

This clone occurred once. The chain combines TRBV5-4 with TRBJ2-2; D gene ambiguous. CDR1 is SGHNT, CDR2 YYREEE, per germline (reference sequence). The CDR3 is made up of 16 amino acids. Between the trimmed V and J ends, which lost 1 base and 4 bases, there was a span of 14 bases. As DNA, the CDR3 is TGTGCCAGCAGCTTGCTGGAGCGAACGGGCACCGGGGAGCTGTTTTTT. The encoded protein is CASSLLERTGTGELFF. Looking up the rest from reference TRBV5-4 and TRBJ2-2 gives the full variable domain: ETGVTQSPTHLIKTRGQQVTLRCSSQSGHNTVSWYQQALGQGPQFIFQYYREEENGRGNFPPRFSGLQFPNYSSELNVNALELDDSALYLCASSLLERTGTGELFFGEGSRLTVL.

The genes are TRBV5-4 and TRBJ2-2; D perhaps matches TRBD2 (5 bases). Germline CDR1 is SGHNT and CDR2 is YYREEE (reference sequence). The CDR3 runs to 13 residues. Deletions cut 8 bases from V and 3 bases from J, with 11 bases between. CDR3 protein: CASRDSDTGELFF. The DNA of the CDR3 is TGTGCCAGTCGGGATTCCGACACCGGGGAGCTGTTTTTT. The whole variable domain, filled in from reference TRBV5-4 and TRBJ2-2, reads ETGVTQSPTHLIKTRGQQVTLRCSSQSGHNTVSWYQQALGQGPQFIFQYYREEENGRGNFPPRFSGLQFPNYSSELNVNALELDDSALYLCASRDSDTGELFFGEGSRLTVL.